Below, 11 T cell receptor beta chains from the same sample are listed, as sequenced in a study of blood T cell repertoires in COVID-19. Assay: immunoSEQ multiplex PCR; the TCRdb copy retains only in-frame clones and omits some. Among some 370,000 clones listed, 70% to 90% were seen once. The sequenced sample consisted of peripheral blood. The receptor set was obtained from a young woman with COVID-19, enrolled during active disease.

V gene TRBV2 combines with J gene TRBJ1-6, with D tentatively TRBD1 (5 bases). This CDR3 spans 14 amino acids. Deletions cut 2 bases from V and 7 bases from J, with 9 bases between. CDR1 is SNHLY, CDR2 FYNNEI, per germline. DNA of the CDR3: TGTGCCAGCAGTGAACAGGGACTAAATTCACCCCTCCACTTT. Translating it yields CASSEQGLNSPLHF.

A single count supports this clone. The chain employs TRBV28 and TRBJ2-7; 9 bases agree with TRBD1. This CDR3 comprises 14 residues. The junction had 9 bases not matched to a gene; V was cut back by 5 bases and J by 7 bases. Germline V CDR1 and CDR2: MDHEN, SYDVKM. The CDR3 coding sequence is TGTGCCAGCAGTCTGGGGGGACAGGGACGAGAGCAGTACTTC. It encodes CASSLGGQGREQYF.

The CDR3 DNA follows: TGTGCCAGTAGTTTCGGGACAGCGACTTCTGGGGCCAACGTCCTGACTTTC. Translated, it gives CASSFGTATSGANVLTF. J is TRBJ2-6 and V is TRBV19; 7 nucleotides align to TRBD1. Trimming at V came to 5 bases and at J to 1 base, leaving 8 bases not matched to a gene. The CDR3 has 17 amino acids. Per germline, CDR1 LNHDA and CDR2 SQIVND (reference sequence).

The DNA of the CDR3 is TGTGCCAGCAGCACTCACTCTGGGGCCAACGTCCTGACTTTC. Translating gives CASSTHSGANVLTF. The chain has TRBV13 and TRBJ2-6, with D uncertain. V lost 5 bases and J lost 0, with 5 bases in between. This CDR3 contains 14 residues. CDR1 is PRHDT, CDR2 FYEKMQ, per germline (reference sequence).

To note about this clone: The sample carries other DNA sequences with the same CDR3. The chain carries TRBV5-1 and TRBJ2-1; 13 nucleotides align to TRBD2. The germline V gene has CDR1 SGHRS and CDR2 YFSETQ. The CDR3 has 15 amino acids. Trimming at V came to 0 bases and at J to 8 bases, leaving 2 bases not matched to a gene. The CDR3 region is CASSLVLAGGDEQFF. The DNA of the CDR3 is TGCGCCAGCAGCTTGGTACTAGCGGGAGGGGATGAGCAGTTCTTC.

This chain links TRBV5-1 with TRBJ2-1, with 14 bases that match TRBD2. CDR3 length: 15 residues. The germline gives CDR1 SGHRS, CDR2 YFSETQ. J gave up 8 bases and V 2 bases, and 3 bases lay outside the gene matches. CDR3 region: CASSFRLAGGDEQFF. The CDR3 DNA sequence: TGCGCCAGCAGCTTCAGACTAGCGGGAGGGGATGAGCAGTTCTTC.

CDR3 in DNA: TGTGCCAGCAGCCGACAGGGCTTAGTTGGCTACACCTTC. Translation: CASSRQGLVGYTF. The genes are TRBV6-5 and TRBJ1-2; TRBD1 matches 7 bases. CDR3 length: 13 amino acids. Trimming removed 6 bases from V and 7 bases from J; junction bases left unmatched: 8. Per the germline V gene, CDR1 is MNHEY and CDR2 is SVGAGI.

The V call is TRBV18, the J call TRBJ2-2; the match to TRBD2 covers 10 bases. The CDR3 is 16 residues long. The ends lost 2 bases at V and 0 bases at J; junction bases unmatched: 0. In germline, CDR1 is KGHSH, CDR2 LQKENI. In nucleotides, the CDR3 is TGTGCCAGCTCACCAACTAGCGGGGCGAACACCGGGGAGCTGTTTTTT. Residues: CASSPTSGANTGELFF.

The rearrangement uses TRBV10-3 and TRBJ2-1; 8 bases are a match to TRBD2. CDR3 length: 12 residues. CDR1 and CDR2 (germline): ENHRY, SYGVKD. V was pared by 4 bases and J by 15 bases, with 8 bases of the junction left unmatched. The CDR3 DNA follows: TGTGCCATCAGTGCCCCGGGACTAGGAAGGTTCTTC. Its protein is CAISAPGLGRFF.

The chain couples TRBV7-9 to TRBJ1-4; 9 nucleotides align to TRBD1. CDR1 SEHNR and CDR2 FQNEAQ come from the germline V gene (reference sequence). V shed 1 base, J shed 7 bases, and the junction held 4 bases outside the gene matches. This CDR3 region has 15 residues. The CDR3 spells CASSLGDREREKLFF. The CDR3 region has the DNA TGTGCCAGCAGCTTAGGGGACAGGGAACGTGAAAAACTGTTTTTT.

V is TRBV7-3 and J is TRBJ2-2; D not certain. The germline V gene has CDR1 SGHTA and CDR2 FQGTGA. The length of the CDR3 is 16 residues. V was shortened by 5 bases and J by 3 bases, with 16 bases between the two germline ends. CDR3 DNA sequence: TGTGCCAGCAGCCCCTTTCGTGCCCGGGACACCGGGGAGCTGTTTTTT. It encodes CASSPFRARDTGELFF.